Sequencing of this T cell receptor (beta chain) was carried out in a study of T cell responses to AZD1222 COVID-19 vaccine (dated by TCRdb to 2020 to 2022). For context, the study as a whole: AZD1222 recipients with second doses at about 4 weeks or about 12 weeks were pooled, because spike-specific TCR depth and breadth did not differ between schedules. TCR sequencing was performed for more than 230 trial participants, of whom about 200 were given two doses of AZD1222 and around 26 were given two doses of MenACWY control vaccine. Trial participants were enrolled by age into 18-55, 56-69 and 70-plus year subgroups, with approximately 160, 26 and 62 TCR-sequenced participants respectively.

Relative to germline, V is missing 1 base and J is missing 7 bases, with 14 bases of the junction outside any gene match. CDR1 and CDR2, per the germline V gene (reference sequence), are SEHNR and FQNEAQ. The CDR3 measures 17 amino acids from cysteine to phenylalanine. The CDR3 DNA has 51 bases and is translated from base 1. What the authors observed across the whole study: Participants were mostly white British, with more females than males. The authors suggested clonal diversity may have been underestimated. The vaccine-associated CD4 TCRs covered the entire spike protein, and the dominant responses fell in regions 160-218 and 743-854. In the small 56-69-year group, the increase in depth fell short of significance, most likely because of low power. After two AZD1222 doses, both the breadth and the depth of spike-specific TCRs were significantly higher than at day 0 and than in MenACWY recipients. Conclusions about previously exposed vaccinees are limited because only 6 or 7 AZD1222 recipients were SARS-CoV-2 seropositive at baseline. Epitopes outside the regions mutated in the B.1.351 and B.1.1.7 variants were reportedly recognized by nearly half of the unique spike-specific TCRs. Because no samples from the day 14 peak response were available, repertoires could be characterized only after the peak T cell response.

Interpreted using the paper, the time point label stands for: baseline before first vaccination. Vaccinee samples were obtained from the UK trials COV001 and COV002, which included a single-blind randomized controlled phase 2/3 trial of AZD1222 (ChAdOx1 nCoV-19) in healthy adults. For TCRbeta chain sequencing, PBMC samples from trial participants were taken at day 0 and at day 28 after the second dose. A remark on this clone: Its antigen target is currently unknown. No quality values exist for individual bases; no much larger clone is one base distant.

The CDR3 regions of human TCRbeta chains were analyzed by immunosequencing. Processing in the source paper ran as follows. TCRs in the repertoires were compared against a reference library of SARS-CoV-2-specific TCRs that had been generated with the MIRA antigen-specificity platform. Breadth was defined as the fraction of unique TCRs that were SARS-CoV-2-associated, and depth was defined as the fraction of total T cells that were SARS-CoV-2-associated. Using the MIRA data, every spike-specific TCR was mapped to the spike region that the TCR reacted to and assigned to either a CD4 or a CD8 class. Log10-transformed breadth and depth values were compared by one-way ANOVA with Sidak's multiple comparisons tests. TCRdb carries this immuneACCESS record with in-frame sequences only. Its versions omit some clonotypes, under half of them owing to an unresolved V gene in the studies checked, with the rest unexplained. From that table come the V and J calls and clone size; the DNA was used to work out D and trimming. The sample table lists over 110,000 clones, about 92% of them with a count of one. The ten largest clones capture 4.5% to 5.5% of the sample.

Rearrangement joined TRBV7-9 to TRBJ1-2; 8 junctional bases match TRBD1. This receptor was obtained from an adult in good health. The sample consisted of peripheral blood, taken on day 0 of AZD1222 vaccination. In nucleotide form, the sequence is TGTGCCAGCAGCTTAGGAAACCCCCCGCAGGGGGCGATTGGCTACACCTTC. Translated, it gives CASSLGNPPQGAIGYTF.